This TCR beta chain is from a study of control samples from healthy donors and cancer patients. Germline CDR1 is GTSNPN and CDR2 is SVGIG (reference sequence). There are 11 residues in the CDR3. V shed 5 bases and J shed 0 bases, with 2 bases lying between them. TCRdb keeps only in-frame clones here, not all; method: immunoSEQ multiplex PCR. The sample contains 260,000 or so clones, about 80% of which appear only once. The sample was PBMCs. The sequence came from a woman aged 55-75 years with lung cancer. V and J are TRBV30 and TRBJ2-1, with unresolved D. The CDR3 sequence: CAWVSYNEQFF. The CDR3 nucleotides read TGTGCCTGGGTCTCCTACAATGAGCAGTTCTTC.